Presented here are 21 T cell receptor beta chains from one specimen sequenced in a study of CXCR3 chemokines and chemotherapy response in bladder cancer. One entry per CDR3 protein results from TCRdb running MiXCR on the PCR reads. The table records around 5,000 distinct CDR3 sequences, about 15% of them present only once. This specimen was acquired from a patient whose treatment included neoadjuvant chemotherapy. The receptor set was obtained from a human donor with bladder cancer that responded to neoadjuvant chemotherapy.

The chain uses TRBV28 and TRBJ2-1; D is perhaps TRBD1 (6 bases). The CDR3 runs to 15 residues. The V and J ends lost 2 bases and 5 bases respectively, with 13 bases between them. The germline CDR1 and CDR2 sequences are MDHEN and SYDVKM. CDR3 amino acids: CASSLKGEGDNEQFF. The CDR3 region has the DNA TGTGCCAGCAGTTTAAAGGGTGAGGGGGACAATGAGCAGTTCTTC.

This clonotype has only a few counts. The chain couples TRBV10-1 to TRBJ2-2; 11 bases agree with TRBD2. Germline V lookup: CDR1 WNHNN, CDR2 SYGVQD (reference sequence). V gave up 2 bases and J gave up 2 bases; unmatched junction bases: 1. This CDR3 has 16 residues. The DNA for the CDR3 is TGCGCCAGCAGTGAGAGACTAGCGGGAAACACCGGGGAGCTGTTTTTT. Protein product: CASSERLAGNTGELFF.

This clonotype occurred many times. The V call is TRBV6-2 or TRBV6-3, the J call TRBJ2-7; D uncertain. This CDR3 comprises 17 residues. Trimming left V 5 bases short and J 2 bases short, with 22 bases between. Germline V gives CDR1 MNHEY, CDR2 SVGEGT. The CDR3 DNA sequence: TGTGCCAGCAGTACCGGACCTCTCTCAGCCTATGCCTACGAGCAGTACTTC. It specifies CASSTGPLSAYAYEQYF.

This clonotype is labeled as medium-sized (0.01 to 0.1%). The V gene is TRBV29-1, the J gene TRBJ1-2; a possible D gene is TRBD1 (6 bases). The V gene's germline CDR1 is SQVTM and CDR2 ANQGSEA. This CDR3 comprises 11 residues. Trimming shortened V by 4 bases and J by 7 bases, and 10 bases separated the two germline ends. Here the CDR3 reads CSVVGAGGYTF. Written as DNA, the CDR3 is TGCAGCGTTGTGGGGGCGGGTGGCTACACCTTC.

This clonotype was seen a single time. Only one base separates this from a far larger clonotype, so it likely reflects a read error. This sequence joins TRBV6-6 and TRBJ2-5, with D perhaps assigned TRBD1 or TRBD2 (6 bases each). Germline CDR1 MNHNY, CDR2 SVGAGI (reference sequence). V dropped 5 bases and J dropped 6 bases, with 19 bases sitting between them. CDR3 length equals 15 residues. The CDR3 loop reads CASSEAFGGVQTQYF. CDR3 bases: TGTGCCAGCAGTGAAGCGTTCGGGGGCGTGCAGACCCAGTACTTC.

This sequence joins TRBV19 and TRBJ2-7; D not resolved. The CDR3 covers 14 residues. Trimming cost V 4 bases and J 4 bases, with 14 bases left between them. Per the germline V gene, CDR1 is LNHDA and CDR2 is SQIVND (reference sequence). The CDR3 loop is CASSKRSGVYEQYF. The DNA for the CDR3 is TGTGCCAGTAGTAAAAGATCTGGGGTTTACGAGCAGTACTTC.

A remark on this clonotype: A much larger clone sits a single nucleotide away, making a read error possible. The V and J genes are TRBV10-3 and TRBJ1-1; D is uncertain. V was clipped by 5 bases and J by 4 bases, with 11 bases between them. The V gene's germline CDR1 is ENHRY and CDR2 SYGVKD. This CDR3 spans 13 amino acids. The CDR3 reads CAISYSKSTEAFF. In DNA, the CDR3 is TGTGCCATCAGTTACTCGAAGAGCACTGAAGCTTTCTTT.

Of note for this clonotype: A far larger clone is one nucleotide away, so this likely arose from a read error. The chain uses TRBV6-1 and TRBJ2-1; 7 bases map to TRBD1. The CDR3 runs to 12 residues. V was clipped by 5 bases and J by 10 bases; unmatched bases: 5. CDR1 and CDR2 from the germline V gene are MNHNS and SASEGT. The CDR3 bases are TGTGCCAGCAGTTTATTACAGGGGGAGCAGTTCTTC. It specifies CASSLLQGEQFF.

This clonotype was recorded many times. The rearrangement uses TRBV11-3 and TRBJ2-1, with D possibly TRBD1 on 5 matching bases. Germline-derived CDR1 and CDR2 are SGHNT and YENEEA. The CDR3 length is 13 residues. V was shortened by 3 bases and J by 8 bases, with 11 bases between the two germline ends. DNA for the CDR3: TGTGCCAGCAGCTTTAAATGGGGCGATGAGCAGTTCTTC. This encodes CASSFKWGDEQFF.

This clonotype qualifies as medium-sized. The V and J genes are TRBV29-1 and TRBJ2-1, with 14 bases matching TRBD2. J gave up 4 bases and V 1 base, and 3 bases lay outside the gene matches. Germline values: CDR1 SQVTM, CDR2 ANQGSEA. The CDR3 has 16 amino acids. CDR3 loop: CSVEVGTSGSYNEQFF. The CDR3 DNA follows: TGCAGCGTTGAAGTTGGGACTAGCGGGAGTTACAATGAGCAGTTCTTC.

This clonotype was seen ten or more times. This CDR3 reads CASSIDTGELFF. DNA for the CDR3: TGTGCCAGTAGTATAGACACCGGGGAGCTGTTTTTT. V usage is TRBV19 and J usage is TRBJ2-2; D remains unclear. In germline, CDR1 is LNHDA, CDR2 SQIVND (reference sequence). V was pared by 0 bases and J by 4 bases, with 0 bases between. The CDR3 is made up of 12 amino acids.

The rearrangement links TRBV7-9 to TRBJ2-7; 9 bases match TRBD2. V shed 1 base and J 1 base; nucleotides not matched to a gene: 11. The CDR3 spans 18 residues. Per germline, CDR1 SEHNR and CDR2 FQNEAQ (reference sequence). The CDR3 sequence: CASSLGVGSGSTSYEQYF. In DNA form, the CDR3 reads TGTGCCAGCAGCTTAGGAGTCGGTAGCGGGAGTACATCCTACGAGCAGTACTTC.

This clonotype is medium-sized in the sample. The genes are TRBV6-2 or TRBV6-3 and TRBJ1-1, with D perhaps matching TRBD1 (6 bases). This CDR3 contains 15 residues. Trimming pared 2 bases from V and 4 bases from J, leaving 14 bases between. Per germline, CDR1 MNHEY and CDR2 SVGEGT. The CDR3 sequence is CASSYEIRGFTEAFF. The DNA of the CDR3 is TGTGCCAGCAGTTACGAAATCAGGGGATTCACTGAAGCTTTCTTT.

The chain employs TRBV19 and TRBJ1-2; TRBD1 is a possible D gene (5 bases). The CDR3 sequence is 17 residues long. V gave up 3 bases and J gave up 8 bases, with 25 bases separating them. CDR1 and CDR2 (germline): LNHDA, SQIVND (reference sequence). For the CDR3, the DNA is TGTGCCAGTAGTATGGGAGGTTTGGGGCGAAGGTGGTCGGGCTACACCTTC. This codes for CASSMGGLGRRWSGYTF.

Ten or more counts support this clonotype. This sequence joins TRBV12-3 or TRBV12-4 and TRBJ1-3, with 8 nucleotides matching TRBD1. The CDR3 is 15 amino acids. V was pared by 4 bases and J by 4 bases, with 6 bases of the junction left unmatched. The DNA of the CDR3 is TGTGCCAGCAGTTCTACCAGGGGGCTCGGAAACACCATATATTTT. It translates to CASSSTRGLGNTIYF.

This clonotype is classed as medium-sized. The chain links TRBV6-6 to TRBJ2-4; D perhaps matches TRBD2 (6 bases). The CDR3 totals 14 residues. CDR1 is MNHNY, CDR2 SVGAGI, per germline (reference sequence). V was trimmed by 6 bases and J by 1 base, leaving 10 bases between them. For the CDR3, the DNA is TGTGCCAGCAGCAGTGGGGGGGCCAAAAACATTCAGTACTTC. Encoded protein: CASSSGGAKNIQYF.

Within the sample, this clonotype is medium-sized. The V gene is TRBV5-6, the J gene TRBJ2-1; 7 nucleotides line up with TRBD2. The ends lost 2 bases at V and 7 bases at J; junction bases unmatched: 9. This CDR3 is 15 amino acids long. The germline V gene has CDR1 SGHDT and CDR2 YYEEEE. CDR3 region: CASSFPGGRSNEQFF. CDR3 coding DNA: TGTGCCAGCAGCTTCCCGGGCGGGAGATCGAATGAGCAGTTCTTC.

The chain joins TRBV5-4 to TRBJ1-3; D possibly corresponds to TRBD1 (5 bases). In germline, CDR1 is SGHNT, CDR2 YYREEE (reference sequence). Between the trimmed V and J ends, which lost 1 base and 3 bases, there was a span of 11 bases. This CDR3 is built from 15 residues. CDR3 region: CASSLKGVVGNTIYF. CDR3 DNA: TGTGCCAGCAGCTTGAAAGGGGTAGTTGGAAACACCATATATTTT.

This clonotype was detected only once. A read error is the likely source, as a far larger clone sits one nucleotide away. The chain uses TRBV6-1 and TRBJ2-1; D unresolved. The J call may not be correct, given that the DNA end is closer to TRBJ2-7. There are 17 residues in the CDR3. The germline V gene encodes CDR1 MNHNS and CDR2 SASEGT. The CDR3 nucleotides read TGTGCCAGCAGTGAAGCTGGCGTGGATGCAGCTTCCTACGAGCAGTACTTC. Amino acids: CASSEAGVDAASYEQYF.

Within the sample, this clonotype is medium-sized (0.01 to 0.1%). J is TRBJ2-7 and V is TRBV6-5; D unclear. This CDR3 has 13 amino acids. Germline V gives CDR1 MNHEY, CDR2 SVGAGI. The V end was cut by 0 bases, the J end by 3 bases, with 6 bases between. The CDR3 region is CASSYSKSYEQYF. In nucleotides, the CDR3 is TGTGCCAGCAGTTACTCGAAGAGCTACGAGCAGTACTTC.

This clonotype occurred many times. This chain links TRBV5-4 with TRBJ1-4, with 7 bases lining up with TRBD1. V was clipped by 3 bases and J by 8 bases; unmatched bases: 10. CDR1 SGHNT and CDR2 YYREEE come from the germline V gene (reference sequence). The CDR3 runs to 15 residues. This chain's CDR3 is CASSSAGTASEKLFF. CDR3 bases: TGTGCCAGCAGCTCGGCGGGGACAGCAAGCGAAAAACTGTTTTTT.